This T cell receptor (beta chain) was found in a study of blood T cell repertoires in COVID-19. Study-wide context: Spain, Italy and the United States supplied samples that represented acute and convalescent COVID-19. From T cells, B-cell-depleted T cells, or PBMCs came the material, which was cDNA or gDNA.

The CDR3 is 14 amino acids. Germline lookup yields CDR1 SGHKS and CDR2 YYEKEE (reference sequence). Trimming at V came to 6 bases and at J to 1 base, leaving 6 bases not matched to a gene. Source study methods: Estimated nucleated cell counts came from reference gene primer amplification. This table comes from immunoSEQ multiplex PCR, and its TCRdb copy is limited to in-frame clones, with some not included. V and J calls and clone size are copied from that table; D and trimming were computed from the DNA. The sample carries roughly 250,000 clones, approximately 78% recorded once. The sequence came from a woman aged 60 to 75 with active or convalescent COVID-19. Sequenced material: peripheral blood. V is TRBV5-5 and J is TRBJ1-1; 7 nucleotides align to TRBD1. CDR3 coding DNA: TGTGCCAGCATCCTGGGACAGCCGAACACTGAAGCTTTCTTT. This sequence encodes CASILGQPNTEAFF.